These 8 T cell receptor beta chains share one sample of origin, sequenced in a study of blood T cell repertoires in COVID-19. Profiled with immunoSEQ multiplex PCR; TCRdb holds only in-frame clones, not every one. The sample consists of roughly 250,000 clones, 82% of them appearing once. The sequenced sample consisted of peripheral blood. These receptor sequences come from a woman older than 75 with active or convalescent COVID-19.

The chain is built from TRBV5-1 and TRBJ1-4; 10 bases are shared with TRBD1. CDR1 is SGHRS and CDR2 is YFSETQ in the germline V gene. This CDR3 contains 15 residues. Unmatched junction bases numbered 8, after V lost 4 bases and J lost 8 bases. The DNA of the CDR3 is TGCGCCAGCAGCCGGACCGGGACAGGGGAAGAAAAACTGTTTTTT. This sequence encodes CASSRTGTGEEKLFF.

The chain couples TRBV19 to TRBJ1-5; no reliable D call. Germline values: CDR1 LNHDA, CDR2 SQIVND (reference sequence). This CDR3 is built from 15 residues. The V end lost 6 bases, the J end lost 6 bases, and 18 bases lay between the germline ends. The CDR3 loop reads CASSPGRGLGQPQHF. Here the CDR3 DNA reads TGTGCCAGTAGCCCCGGACGGGGTTTGGGTCAGCCCCAGCATTTT.

This clone appeared a single time. V and J are TRBV11-2 and TRBJ1-4; the match to TRBD1 covers 9 bases. Germline trimming cut 5 bases from V and 4 bases from J; bases unmatched to any gene: 11. This CDR3 spans 17 amino acids. CDR1 and CDR2 from the germline V gene are SGHAT and FQNNGV. The CDR3 bases are TGTGCCAGCAGCCTGCGGACAGGGGTTTTTGGTAATGAAAAACTGTTTTTT. It translates to CASSLRTGVFGNEKLFF.

J is TRBJ2-7 and V is TRBV28, with D perhaps TRBD1 (6 bases). CDR1 and CDR2 (germline): MDHEN, SYDVKM. V was shortened by 4 bases and J by 1 base, with 11 bases between the two germline ends. There are 14 residues in the CDR3. CDR3 in amino acids: CASSSPGQSYEQYF. CDR3 DNA: TGTGCCAGCAGTTCGCCAGGACAGTCCTACGAGCAGTACTTC.

The chain couples TRBV7-8 to TRBJ2-5; 9 positions agree with TRBD2. The CDR3 extends over 17 amino acids. Germline V gives CDR1 SGHVS, CDR2 FQNEAQ. With 5 bases clipped from V and 0 bases from J, the junction kept 10 bases outside the gene matches. In DNA, the CDR3 is TGTGCCAGCAGCCCGGCGGGGGGGTGGGTGAACCAAGAGACCCAGTACTTC. The encoded protein is CASSPAGGWVNQETQYF.

This clone turned up a few times. V usage is TRBV27 and J usage is TRBJ1-6; 7 bases match TRBD1. V lost 6 bases, J lost 14 bases, and 7 bases stayed unmatched. The germline gives CDR1 MNHEY, CDR2 SMNVEV (reference sequence). CDR3 size: 12 residues. The CDR3 bases are TGTGCCAGCAGCTTTCAGGGGGGAGCCCTCCACTTT. Protein: CASSFQGGALHF.

The chain employs TRBV14 and TRBJ2-7; D remains unclear. Germline V gene data show CDR1 as SGHDN and CDR2 as FVKESK. This CDR3 is 13 amino acids long. Trimming left V 4 bases short and J 2 bases short, with 9 bases between. CDR3: CASSLFGPYEQYF. CDR3 in DNA: TGTGCCAGCAGCCTTTTTGGGCCCTACGAGCAGTACTTC.

The rearrangement joins TRBV5-4 to TRBJ2-7, with a possible D match to TRBD1 (6 bases). Germline CDR1 is SGHNT and CDR2 is YYREEE (reference sequence). CDR3 length: 15 residues. Between the trimmed V and J ends, which lost 1 base and 1 base, there was a span of 12 bases. The CDR3 region has the DNA TGTGCCAGCAGCTTGTTTGGACAGATTTCCTACGAGCAGTACTTC. Translated: CASSLFGQISYEQYF.